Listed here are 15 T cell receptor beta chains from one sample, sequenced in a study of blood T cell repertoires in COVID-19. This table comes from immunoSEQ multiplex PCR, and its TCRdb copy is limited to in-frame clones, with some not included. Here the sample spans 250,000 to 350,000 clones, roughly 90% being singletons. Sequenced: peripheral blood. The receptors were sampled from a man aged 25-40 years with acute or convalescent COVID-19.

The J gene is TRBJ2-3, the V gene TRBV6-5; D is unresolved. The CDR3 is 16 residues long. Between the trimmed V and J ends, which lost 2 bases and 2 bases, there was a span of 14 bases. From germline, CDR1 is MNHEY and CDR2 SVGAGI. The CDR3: CASSYHNGGFTDTQYF. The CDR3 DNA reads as TGTGCCAGCAGTTACCATAATGGCGGTTTCACAGATACGCAGTATTTT.

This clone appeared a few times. The CDR3 sequence: CAISDVLGGYNEQFF. In DNA, the CDR3 is TGTGCCATCAGTGATGTCCTAGGGGGCTACAATGAGCAGTTCTTC. This chain uses TRBV10-3 with TRBJ2-1; TRBD1 might be the D (6 bases). The ends were cut back, 3 bases at V and 3 bases at J, with 12 bases in the middle. CDR1 and CDR2 (germline): ENHRY, SYGVKD. The CDR3 sequence is 15 residues long.

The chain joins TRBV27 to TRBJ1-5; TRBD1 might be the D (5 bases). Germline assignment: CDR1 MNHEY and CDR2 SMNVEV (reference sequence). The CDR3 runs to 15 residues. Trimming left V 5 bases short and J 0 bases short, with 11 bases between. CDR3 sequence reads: CASSPGLHSNQPQHF. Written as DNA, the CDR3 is TGTGCCAGCAGTCCGGGACTTCATAGCAATCAGCCCCAGCATTTT.

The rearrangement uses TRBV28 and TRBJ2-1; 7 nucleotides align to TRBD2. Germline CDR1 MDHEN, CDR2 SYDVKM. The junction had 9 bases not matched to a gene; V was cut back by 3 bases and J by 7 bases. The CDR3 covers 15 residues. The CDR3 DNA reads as TGTGCCAGCAGTTTTGCGGCTAGCGGAGTGAATGAGCAGTTCTTC. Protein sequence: CASSFAASGVNEQFF.

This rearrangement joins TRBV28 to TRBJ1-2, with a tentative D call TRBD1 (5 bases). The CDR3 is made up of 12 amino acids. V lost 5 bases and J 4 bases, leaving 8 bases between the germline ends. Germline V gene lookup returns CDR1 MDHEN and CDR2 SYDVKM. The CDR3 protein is CASSNRPYGYTF. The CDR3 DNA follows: TGTGCCAGCAGTAACAGGCCCTATGGCTACACCTTC.

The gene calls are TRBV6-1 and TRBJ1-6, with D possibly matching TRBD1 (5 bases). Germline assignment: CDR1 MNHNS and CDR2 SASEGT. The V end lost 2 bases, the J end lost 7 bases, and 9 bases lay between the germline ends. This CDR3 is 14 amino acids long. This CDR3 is CASSEFDRNSPLHF. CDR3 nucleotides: TGTGCCAGCAGTGAATTTGACAGAAATTCACCCCTCCACTTT.

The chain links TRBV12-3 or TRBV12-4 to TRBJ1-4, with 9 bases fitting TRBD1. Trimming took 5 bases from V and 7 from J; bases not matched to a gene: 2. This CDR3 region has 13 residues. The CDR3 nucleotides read TGTGCCAGCAGTGGACAGGGGCCTGAAAAACTGTTTTTT. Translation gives CASSGQGPEKLFF.

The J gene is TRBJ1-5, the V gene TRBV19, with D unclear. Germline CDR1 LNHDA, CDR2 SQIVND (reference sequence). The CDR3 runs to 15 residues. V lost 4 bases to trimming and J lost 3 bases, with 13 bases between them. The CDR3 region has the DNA TGTGCCAGTAGTAGAGCCTGGCGGAACAATCAGCCCCAGCATTTT. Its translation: CASSRAWRNNQPQHF.

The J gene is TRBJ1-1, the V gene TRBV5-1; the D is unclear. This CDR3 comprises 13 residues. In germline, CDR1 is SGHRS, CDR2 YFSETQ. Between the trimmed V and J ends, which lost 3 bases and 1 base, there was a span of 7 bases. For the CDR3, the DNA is TGCGCCAGCAGCTCCCGCGCGAACACTGAAGCTTTCTTT. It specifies CASSSRANTEAFF. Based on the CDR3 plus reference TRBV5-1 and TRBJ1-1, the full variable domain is KAGVTQTPRYLIKTRGQQVTLSCSPISGHRSVSWYQQTPGQGLQFLFEYFSETQRNKGNFPGRFSGRQFSNSRSEMNVSTLELGDSALYLCASSSRANTEAFFGQGTRLTVV.

As DNA, the CDR3 is TGTGCCTCGGGGGGTAGCGGGAGACGTGGGGAGCTGTTTTTT. This gives the protein CASGGSGRRGELFF. The chain has TRBV6-5 and TRBJ2-2, with 9 bases that match TRBD2. Losses at the gene ends were 11 bases for V and 8 bases for J; bases not matched to a gene: 12. CDR1 is MNHEY, CDR2 SVGAGI, per germline. The CDR3 has 14 amino acids.

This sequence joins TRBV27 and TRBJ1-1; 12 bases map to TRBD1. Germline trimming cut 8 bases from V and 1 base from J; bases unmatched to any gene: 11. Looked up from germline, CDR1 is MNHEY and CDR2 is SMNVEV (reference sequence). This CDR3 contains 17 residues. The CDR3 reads CASSRVPGQGANTEAFF. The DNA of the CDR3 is TGTGCCAGCTCCCGGGTCCCGGGACAGGGGGCGAACACTGAAGCTTTCTTT.

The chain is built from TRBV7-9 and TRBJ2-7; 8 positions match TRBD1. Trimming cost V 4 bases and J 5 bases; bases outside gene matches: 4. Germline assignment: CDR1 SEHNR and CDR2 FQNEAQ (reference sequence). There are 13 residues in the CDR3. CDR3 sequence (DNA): TGTGCCAGCAGCTCGACAGGGGTCAACGAGCAGTACTTC. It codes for CASSSTGVNEQYF.

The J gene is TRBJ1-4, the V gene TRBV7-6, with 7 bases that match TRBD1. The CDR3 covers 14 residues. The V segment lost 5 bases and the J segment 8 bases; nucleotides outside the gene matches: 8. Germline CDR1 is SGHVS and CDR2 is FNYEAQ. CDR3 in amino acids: CASSPRTGLEKLFF. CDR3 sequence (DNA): TGTGCCAGCAGCCCCAGGACAGGATTAGAAAAACTGTTTTTT.

The CDR3 nucleotides are TGTGCCAGTAGTACCGGGGACAGGGTTGGAGATACGCAGTATTTT. This gives the protein CASSTGDRVGDTQYF. V is TRBV19 and J is TRBJ2-3, with 9 nucleotides matching TRBD1. The CDR3 has 15 residues. Germline V gene sequence: CDR1 LNHDA, CDR2 SQIVND (reference sequence). After removal of 4 bases from V and 5 bases from J, the junction contained 7 bases not matched to a gene.

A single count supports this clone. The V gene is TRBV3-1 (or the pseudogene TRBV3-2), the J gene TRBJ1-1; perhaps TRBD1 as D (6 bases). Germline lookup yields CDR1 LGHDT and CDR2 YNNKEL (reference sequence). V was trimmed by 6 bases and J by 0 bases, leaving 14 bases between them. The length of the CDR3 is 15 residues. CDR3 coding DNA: TGTGCCAGCAGTACTTCAGGACAGCTGAACACTGAAGCTTTCTTT. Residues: CASSTSGQLNTEAFF.